This T cell receptor (beta chain) was captured in a study of cytomegalovirus exposure and HLA in healthy donors. The study, taken as a whole, reports: At a 0.05 false discovery rate, a later analysis found approximately 15,000 TCR beta sequences to be associated with HLA alleles.

PCR involved 60 Vbeta and 13 Jbeta primers. TCRdb's copy holds only in-frame clones and misses some; the assay was immunoSEQ multiplex PCR. The sample holds approximately 190,000 clones; 84% are singletons and the top ten take over 2%. This clone was observed a single time. The antigen remains unidentified. Trimming took off 4 bases at V and 6 bases at J, with 24 bases between the two ends. Germline V gene sequence: CDR1 SGHNT, CDR2 YENEEA. The CDR3 extends over 18 amino acids. The rearrangement uses TRBV11-3 and TRBJ2-2, with unresolved D. This sequence was found in a woman in her forties or fifties in good health and CMV-seropositive. Input material: PBMCs. The CDR3 sequence: CASSSTGGEVIASGELFF. For the CDR3, the DNA is TGTGCCAGCAGCTCCACCGGCGGCGAGGTGATAGCCTCCGGGGAGCTGTTTTTT.